A selection of T cell receptor beta chains follows, all from one sample in a study of T cells in Graves' hyperthyroidism and ophthalmopathy. TCRdb independently ran MiXCR on the multiplex PCR reads; one entry per CDR3 protein. Of about 840,000 distinct CDR3 sequences in the sample, roughly 37% were seen once. Material: blood. Source of these receptors: a young man with Graves' hyperthyroidism. The CDR3 runs from the conserved cysteine through the conserved F or W. A D gene is named only where the DNA matches it firmly. A clone size is listed for some rows: how often the clone was seen (once, few, many), or a class if it is expanded.

v_call: TRBV19; j_call: TRBJ2-7; clone_size: NA; d_call: NA; cdr3_nt: TGTGCCAGTAGTTCATCTGGGGGAGAGACCTACGGCTACGAGCAGTACTTC; cdr3_aa: CASSSSGGETYGYEQYF
v_call: TRBV19; j_call: TRBJ2-7; clone_size: few; d_call: NA; cdr3_nt: TGTGCCAGTAGTATTCGCGAGAAAACCTACGAGCAGTACTTC; cdr3_aa: CASSIREKTYEQYF
v_call: TRBV27; j_call: TRBJ2-5; clone_size: NA; d_call: TRBD1; cdr3_nt: TGTGCCAGCAGGCGATTACTGACAGGGCCGATGGAGGAGACCCAGTACTTC; cdr3_aa: CASRRLLTGPMEETQYF
v_call: TRBV7-8; j_call: TRBJ2-5; clone_size: NA; d_call: TRBD1; cdr3_nt: TGTGCCAGCAGCCCCCAGGGGTACAGGGGAGAGACCCAGTACTTC; cdr3_aa: CASSPQGYRGETQYF
v_call: TRBV7-2; j_call: TRBJ2-2; clone_size: NA; d_call: NA; cdr3_nt: TGTGCCAGCAGCTCGTATGATTTGAACACCGGGGAGCTGTTTTTT; cdr3_aa: CASSSYDLNTGELFF
v_call: TRBV7-2; j_call: TRBJ1-5; clone_size: many; d_call: NA; cdr3_nt: TGTGCCAGCAGACTCGGGCCGGTGCCTAATCAGCCCCAGCATTTT; cdr3_aa: CASRLGPVPNQPQHF
v_call: TRBV9; j_call: TRBJ1-5; clone_size: NA; d_call: NA; cdr3_nt: TGTGCCAGCAGTTTTGGACAAAGCAATCAGCCCCAGCATTTT; cdr3_aa: CASSFGQSNQPQHF
v_call: TRBV7-9; j_call: TRBJ1-5; clone_size: many; d_call: NA; cdr3_nt: TGTGCCAGCAGCTTAGGACGCCTGGGGAGCAATCAGCCCCAGCATTTT; cdr3_aa: CASSLGRLGSNQPQHF
v_call: TRBV2; j_call: TRBJ2-7; clone_size: many; d_call: NA; cdr3_nt: TGTGCCAGCAGTGAGGAGTCCACCCCGGCGGGAGAGCAGTACTTC; cdr3_aa: CASSEESTPAGEQYF
v_call: TRBV12-3/TRBV12-4; j_call: TRBJ1-1; clone_size: few; d_call: NA; cdr3_nt: TGTGCCAGCAGGCGGAGCGGTCCGGGCCCTGAAGCTTTCTTT; cdr3_aa: CASRRSGPGPEAFF
v_call: TRBV6-5; j_call: TRBJ1-1; clone_size: many; d_call: NA; cdr3_nt: TGTGCCAGCAGTTACCTCGGCTTGGCTTTCTTT; cdr3_aa: CASSYLGLAFF
v_call: TRBV19; j_call: TRBJ2-7; clone_size: few; d_call: TRBD1; cdr3_nt: TGTGCCAGTAGTATAGCGGGACAGACCTACGAGCAGTACTTC; cdr3_aa: CASSIAGQTYEQYF
v_call: TRBV10-2; j_call: TRBJ1-1; clone_size: NA; d_call: NA; cdr3_nt: TGCGCCAGCAGCCAGACCGAGTTTAGTCAGTCGAACACTGAAGCTTTCTTT; cdr3_aa: CASSQTEFSQSNTEAFF
v_call: TRBV29-1; j_call: TRBJ1-2; clone_size: NA; d_call: NA; cdr3_nt: TGCAGCGTTAAGGGGCAGGGCACCTATGGCTACACCTTC; cdr3_aa: CSVKGQGTYGYTF
v_call: TRBV7-2; j_call: TRBJ2-2; clone_size: once; d_call: NA; cdr3_nt: TGTGCCAGCAGCCGGGGTGGAGACGGGGAGCTGTTTTTT; cdr3_aa: CASSRGGDGELFF
v_call: TRBV20-1; j_call: TRBJ2-7; clone_size: many; d_call: NA; cdr3_nt: TGCAGTGCCCTTATACTAGGGTTCTACGAGCAGTACTTC; cdr3_aa: CSALILGFYEQYF
v_call: TRBV14; j_call: TRBJ1-1; clone_size: NA; d_call: NA; cdr3_nt: TGTGCCAGCAGTTACTCGGTACCGGTGAACACTGAAGCTTTCTTT; cdr3_aa: CASSYSVPVNTEAFF
v_call: TRBV20-1; j_call: TRBJ2-5; clone_size: NA; d_call: TRBD1; cdr3_nt: TGCAGTGCTCATACTACAGACCCCGTCGGGACAGGGAAGGGAGAGACCCAGTACTTC; cdr3_aa: CSAHTTDPVGTGKGETQYF
v_call: TRBV7-9; j_call: TRBJ2-5; clone_size: NA; d_call: NA; cdr3_nt: TGTGCCAGCAGCAACCGACTAGTTGAGACCCAGTACTTC; cdr3_aa: CASSNRLVETQYF
v_call: TRBV5-1; j_call: TRBJ2-7; clone_size: NA; d_call: NA; cdr3_nt: TGCGCCAGCAGCCAAGACGTCCAGGGGAGGCAGTACTTC; cdr3_aa: CASSQDVQGRQYF
v_call: TRBV5-1; j_call: TRBJ2-7; clone_size: NA; d_call: NA; cdr3_nt: TGCGCCAGCAGCTGGGACGGCGGAAACTACGAGCAGTACTTC; cdr3_aa: CASSWDGGNYEQYF
v_call: TRBV15; j_call: TRBJ1-5; clone_size: many; d_call: NA; cdr3_nt: TGTGCCACCAGCGAGTCGTTGGCCCAGCCCCAGCATTTT; cdr3_aa: CATSESLAQPQHF
v_call: TRBV20-1; j_call: TRBJ1-1; clone_size: few; d_call: NA; cdr3_nt: TGCAGTGCCCAGTACAGGGTGAACACTGAAGCTTTCTTT; cdr3_aa: CSAQYRVNTEAFF
v_call: TRBV19; j_call: TRBJ2-2; clone_size: NA; d_call: NA; cdr3_nt: TGTGCCACCACAGGGGCTGGGACTCCTCACACCGGGGAGCTGTTTTTT; cdr3_aa: CATTGAGTPHTGELFF
v_call: TRBV24-1; j_call: TRBJ2-5; clone_size: NA; d_call: TRBD2; cdr3_nt: TGTGCCACCAGTGATCCCTATGGGGGGGGTCAAGAGACCCAGTACTTC; cdr3_aa: CATSDPYGGGQETQYF
v_call: TRBV7-9; j_call: TRBJ2-3; clone_size: NA; d_call: NA; cdr3_nt: TGTGCCAGCAGCTTTTCAAGTAGCACAGATACGCAGTATTTT; cdr3_aa: CASSFSSSTDTQYF
v_call: TRBV9; j_call: TRBJ1-6; clone_size: NA; d_call: NA; cdr3_nt: TGTGCCAGCAGCGCAGGCGGGGGGCCTCCCCTCCACTTT; cdr3_aa: CASSAGGGPPLHF
v_call: TRBV4-1; j_call: TRBJ1-2; clone_size: NA; d_call: TRBD1; cdr3_nt: TGCGCCAGCAGCCACGCCAGGGACAGTCGCTACACCTTC; cdr3_aa: CASSHARDSRYTF
v_call: TRBV9; j_call: TRBJ1-4; clone_size: few; d_call: NA; cdr3_nt: TGTGCCAGCAGCCCCCGACAGGATGCAACTAATGAAAAACTGTTTTTT; cdr3_aa: CASSPRQDATNEKLFF
v_call: TRBV10-3; j_call: TRBJ2-3; clone_size: NA; d_call: TRBD2; cdr3_nt: TGTGCCATCAGAGGACTAGCCACAGATACGCAGTATTTT; cdr3_aa: CAIRGLATDTQYF
v_call: TRBV19; j_call: TRBJ1-1; clone_size: few; d_call: NA; cdr3_nt: TGTGCCACATCAGGGGCGGAGGTTGGTGAAGCTTTCTTT; cdr3_aa: CATSGAEVGEAFF
v_call: TRBV24-1; j_call: TRBJ2-7; clone_size: many; d_call: NA; cdr3_nt: TGTGCCACCAGTGACCGGGACTCCCCCTACGAGCAGTACTTC; cdr3_aa: CATSDRDSPYEQYF
v_call: TRBV5-6; j_call: TRBJ2-5; clone_size: NA; d_call: NA; cdr3_nt: TGTGCCAGCAGCCCACAGGGTTCTGAGACCCAGTACTTC; cdr3_aa: CASSPQGSETQYF
v_call: TRBV9; j_call: TRBJ2-7; clone_size: NA; d_call: TRBD2; cdr3_nt: TGTGCCAGCAGCCACGCGGGGGGCTACGAGCAGTACTTC; cdr3_aa: CASSHAGGYEQYF
v_call: TRBV5-6; j_call: TRBJ1-2; clone_size: many; d_call: TRBD1; cdr3_nt: TGTGCCAGCAGCAAGGACAGGGCTTATGGCTACACCTTC; cdr3_aa: CASSKDRAYGYTF
v_call: TRBV10-2; j_call: TRBJ1-2; clone_size: NA; d_call: TRBD1; cdr3_nt: TGCGCCAGCAGTGAGTCCGAGGGGACAGGGAAAAAGGGCTACACCTTC; cdr3_aa: CASSESEGTGKKGYTF
v_call: TRBV10-2; j_call: TRBJ2-5; clone_size: NA; d_call: TRBD1; cdr3_nt: TGCGCCAGCAGTGAGTTGAACAGGGGCCGGGGTCAAGAGACCCAGTACTTC; cdr3_aa: CASSELNRGRGQETQYF
v_call: TRBV5-1; j_call: TRBJ1-1; clone_size: few; d_call: NA; cdr3_nt: TGCGCCAGCAGCGCAGGCAAGTCGAACACTGAAGCTTTCTTT; cdr3_aa: CASSAGKSNTEAFF
v_call: TRBV7-2; j_call: TRBJ2-7; clone_size: NA; d_call: NA; cdr3_nt: TGTGCCAGCAGCCAACGGCAGGCGACCTACGAGCAGTACTTC; cdr3_aa: CASSQRQATYEQYF
v_call: TRBV7-9; j_call: TRBJ1-2; clone_size: once; d_call: NA; cdr3_nt: TGTGCCAGCACCGGAAGGGGAGCGTACTATGGCTACACCTTC; cdr3_aa: CASTGRGAYYGYTF
v_call: TRBV7-9; j_call: TRBJ1-1; clone_size: many; d_call: NA; cdr3_nt: TGTGCCAGCAGCTTAGGGACAGTTTGGACTGAAGCTTTCTTT; cdr3_aa: CASSLGTVWTEAFF
v_call: TRBV7-9; j_call: TRBJ2-7; clone_size: NA; d_call: TRBD2; cdr3_nt: TGCGCCAGCAGCCAACTAAGCGGGGTAAACGAGCAGTACTTC; cdr3_aa: CASSQLSGVNEQYF
v_call: TRBV10-3; j_call: TRBJ1-2; clone_size: once; d_call: NA; cdr3_nt: TGTGCCATCAGGAGGACCGGGACACTAAACTATGGCTACACCTTC; cdr3_aa: CAIRRTGTLNYGYTF
v_call: TRBV11-1; j_call: TRBJ2-7; clone_size: many; d_call: TRBD2; cdr3_nt: TGTGCCAGCAGCTTGGAAAGCGGGAGCTCCTACGAGCAGTACTTC; cdr3_aa: CASSLESGSSYEQYF
v_call: TRBV20-1; j_call: TRBJ2-1; clone_size: NA; d_call: NA; cdr3_nt: TGCAGTGCTAGCGGGAGCTCCTACAGTGAGCAGTTCTTC; cdr3_aa: CSASGSSYSEQFF
v_call: TRBV29-1; j_call: TRBJ1-1; clone_size: NA; d_call: NA; cdr3_nt: TGCAGCGAGAACCGAAACAGCGAGACTGAAGCTTTCTTT; cdr3_aa: CSENRNSETEAFF
v_call: TRBV9; j_call: TRBJ1-1; clone_size: many; d_call: TRBD1; cdr3_nt: TGTGCCAGCAGCCCACCGACAGGGGCCACTGAAGCTTTCTTT; cdr3_aa: CASSPPTGATEAFF
v_call: TRBV7-8; j_call: TRBJ1-5; clone_size: few; d_call: NA; cdr3_nt: TGTGCCAGCAGCTTCTTGGACAGCCGCAATCAGCCCCAGCATTTT; cdr3_aa: CASSFLDSRNQPQHF
v_call: TRBV25-1; j_call: TRBJ1-6; clone_size: NA; d_call: NA; cdr3_nt: TGTGCCAGCAGTTTTAGGCGGAATAATTCACCCCTCCACTTT; cdr3_aa: CASSFRRNNSPLHF
v_call: TRBV2; j_call: TRBJ1-5; clone_size: many; d_call: NA; cdr3_nt: TGTGCCAGCAGCCCAGACACCTATAATCAGCCCCAGCATTTT; cdr3_aa: CASSPDTYNQPQHF
v_call: TRBV2; j_call: TRBJ2-7; clone_size: NA; d_call: TRBD1; cdr3_nt: TGTGCCAGCAGGTCCTCGACAGGGCCGGTCTACGAGCAGTACTTC; cdr3_aa: CASRSSTGPVYEQYF
v_call: TRBV4-2; j_call: TRBJ2-7; clone_size: NA; d_call: NA; cdr3_nt: TGTGCCAGCAGCCAAGAACGGGGGGCGGCCTACGAGCAGTACTTC; cdr3_aa: CASSQERGAAYEQYF
v_call: TRBV19; j_call: TRBJ1-3; clone_size: many; d_call: NA; cdr3_nt: TGTGCCAGTAGTTTAGGGGACGGCTCTGGAAACACCATATATTTT; cdr3_aa: CASSLGDGSGNTIYF